The 18 T cell receptor beta chains below were found in one sample sequenced in a study of CD8+CD57+ T cells in acquired aplastic anemia. Researchers used genomic DNA as the template to profile TCR beta VDJ and CDR3. TCRdb passed the reads through MiXCR, listing each CDR3 protein once. The sample contains about 98,000 distinct CDR3 sequences, roughly two thirds of which appear only once. Patients who underwent sequencing had shown CD8+CD57+ cell expansion by flow cytometry. Sequencing was performed on sorted CD4+, CD8+, or CD8+CD57+ T cells (not recorded which) from PBMCs. Every receptor here comes from a human donor with aplastic anemia.

This clonotype was detected many times. The rearrangement uses TRBV6-1 and TRBJ1-1; 11 nucleotides match TRBD1. This CDR3 is built from 18 residues. Germline assignment: CDR1 MNHNS and CDR2 SASEGT. Trimming removed 7 bases from V and 1 base from J; junction bases left unmatched: 14. CDR3: CASKGAWDRGLGNTEAFF. The CDR3 nucleotides read TGTGCCAGCAAAGGTGCCTGGGACAGGGGGTTGGGGAACACTGAAGCTTTCTTT.

Written as DNA, the CDR3 is TGCAGTGCTAGAGACCCCGTGGGGGCGAGCAATCAGCCCCAGCATTTT. Protein sequence: CSARDPVGASNQPQHF. The V gene is TRBV20-1, the J gene TRBJ1-5; D is possibly TRBD1 (6 bases). The V end lost 0 bases, the J end lost 1 base, and 13 bases lay between the germline ends. Germline CDR1 and CDR2: DFQATT and SNEGSKA (reference sequence). This CDR3 spans 16 amino acids.

This chain joins TRBV7-8 and TRBJ1-1; weak D call: TRBD1 (5 bases). Germline V gives CDR1 SGHVS, CDR2 FQNEAQ. Trimming removed 5 bases at V and 5 bases at J, with 12 bases between. CDR3 size: 13 residues. CDR3 sequence (DNA): TGTGCCAGCAGCCCGGGGGTAGGGACTGAAGCTTTCTTT. It encodes CASSPGVGTEAFF.

This clonotype was detected ten times or more. The rearrangement links TRBV4-1 to TRBJ2-3; unclear D gene. Trimming pared 0 bases from V and 0 bases from J, leaving 10 bases between. The germline CDR1 and CDR2 sequences are MGHRA and YSYEKL. The CDR3 has 16 residues. The CDR3 region has the DNA TGCGCCAGCAGCCAAGATTGGGCAGATAGCACAGATACGCAGTATTTT. This gives the protein CASSQDWADSTDTQYF.

This clonotype was detected only once. This may arise from a read error, as a much more abundant clone is one base away. V is TRBV7-2 and J is TRBJ2-3; TRBD1 agrees at 9 bases. The J call may be faulty, since TRBJ1-5 better matches the DNA end. Germline V gene sequence: CDR1 SGHTA, CDR2 FQGNSA. The CDR3 has 15 amino acids. The CDR3 DNA reads TGTGCCAGCAGCTTAGCCGGACAGGGGTTGGATACGCAGCATTTT. Translated, it gives CASSLAGQGLDTQHF.

This clonotype showed up just a few times. This chain joins TRBV15 and TRBJ1-4; D perhaps matches TRBD1 (5 bases). This CDR3 region has 14 residues. Trimming cost V 4 bases and J 7 bases, with 13 bases left between them. Germline-derived CDR1 and CDR2 are LNHNV and YYDKDF (reference sequence). The CDR3: CATSNGAWGEKLFF. As DNA, the CDR3 is TGTGCCACCAGCAACGGGGCCTGGGGTGAAAAACTGTTTTTT.

The rearrangement joins TRBV7-8 to TRBJ2-7; TRBD1 agrees at 8 bases. This CDR3 is 15 amino acids long. Germline V gene lookup returns CDR1 SGHVS and CDR2 FQNEAQ. The J segment lost 5 bases and the V segment lost 1 base, leaving 7 bases of the junction unmatched. This chain's CDR3 is CASSLVLDRAHEQYF. CDR3 sequence (DNA): TGTGCCAGCAGCTTAGTCTTGGACAGGGCCCACGAGCAGTACTTC. Drawing the rest from reference TRBV7-8 and TRBJ2-7, the complete variable domain is GAGVSQSPRYKVAKRGQDVALRCDPISGHVSLFWYQQALGQGPEFLTYFQNEAQLDKSGLPSDRFFAERPEGSVSTLKIQRTQQEDSAVYLCASSLVLDRAHEQYFGPGTRLTVT.

On this clonotype: The CDR3 carries no conserved terminal phenylalanine or tryptophan, so it likely arises from a read error. The chain couples TRBV10-1 to TRBJ2-2, with 8 bases fitting TRBD2. Germline CDR1 reads WNHNN; CDR2 reads SYGVQD (reference sequence). The CDR3 runs to 16 residues. V trimming: 2 bases; J trimming: 0 bases; junction bases outside the gene matches: 2. This CDR3 reads CASSETLAANTGELFS. Here the CDR3 DNA reads TGCGCCAGCAGTGAGACACTAGCGGCGAACACCGGGGAGCTGTTTTCT.

The chain has TRBV2 and TRBJ1-4; no definite D call. The V gene's germline CDR1 is SNHLY and CDR2 FYNNEI. This CDR3 spans 14 amino acids. The V gene lost 2 bases and the J gene lost 0 bases, with 4 bases spanning the gap. CDR3 sequence: CASSERTTNEKLFF. The CDR3 nucleotides are TGTGCCAGCAGTGAAAGAACAACTAATGAAAAACTGTTTTTT.

This clonotype was observed a single time. One junction end does not reproduce the germline sequence, and a read error may be involved. The rearrangement links TRBV10-3 to TRBJ2-5, with 10 bases identical to TRBD2. The CDR3 loop spans 14 amino acids. CDR1 ENHRY and CDR2 SYGVKD come from the germline V gene. The CDR3: CATSPSGSQETQYF. In DNA, the CDR3 is TGTGCCACCAGTCCTAGCGGGAGCCAAGAGACCCAGTACTTC.

The chain joins TRBV7-8 to TRBJ1-3; tentative D call: TRBD1 (6 bases). This CDR3 is built from 15 residues. The germline gives CDR1 SGHVS, CDR2 FQNEAQ. Trimming took off 5 bases at V and 3 bases at J, with 14 bases between the two ends. Here the CDR3 DNA reads TGTGCCAGCAGCGAGGACAGTGGAGGTGGAAACACCATATATTTT. This encodes CASSEDSGGGNTIYF.

The genes are TRBV29-1 and TRBJ2-1; 9 nucleotides agree with TRBD2. With V trimmed by 3 bases and J by 13 bases, 4 bases remained unmatched. Germline lookup yields CDR1 SQVTM and CDR2 ANQGSEA. The CDR3 sequence is 11 residues long. CDR3 residues: CSVDAGGPQFF. The DNA for the CDR3 is TGCAGCGTTGATGCGGGAGGGCCCCAGTTCTTC.

CDR3 sequence: CASSDQARPYSPLHF. The CDR3 region has the DNA TGTGCCAGCAGTGATCAGGCGAGACCCTATTCACCCCTCCACTTT. The V gene is TRBV25-1, the J gene TRBJ1-6; D ambiguous. V shed 3 bases and J shed 8 bases, with 14 bases lying between them. This CDR3 region has 15 residues. From germline, CDR1 is MGHDK and CDR2 SYGVNS.

The rearrangement uses TRBV19 and TRBJ2-1; D gene uncertain. Deletions cut 0 bases from V and 7 bases from J, with 4 bases between. Germline V lookup: CDR1 LNHDA, CDR2 SQIVND (reference sequence). The length of the CDR3 is 12 residues. CDR3 residues: CASSIDRNEQFF. The CDR3 DNA reads TGTGCCAGTAGTATAGATAGGAATGAGCAGTTCTTC.

V usage is TRBV20-1 and J usage is TRBJ1-2; possibly TRBD1 for D (6 bases). Germline-derived CDR1 and CDR2 are DFQATT and SNEGSKA (reference sequence). CDR3 length equals 13 residues. V lost 4 bases, J lost 5 bases, and 14 bases lay in between. The CDR3 reads CSANPPTGYGYTF. Here the CDR3 DNA reads TGCAGTGCTAACCCCCCTACAGGGTATGGCTACACCTTC.

This clonotype was counted a few times. The chain's CDR3 is CSARRAGEYNEQFF. CDR3 nucleotide sequence: TGCAGTGCTAGACGTGCGGGGGAATACAATGAGCAGTTCTTC. The V and J genes are TRBV20-1 and TRBJ2-1; 7 positions match TRBD2. The V gene's germline CDR1 is DFQATT and CDR2 SNEGSKA (reference sequence). The CDR3 is made up of 14 amino acids. Trimming removed 2 bases from V and 4 bases from J; junction bases left unmatched: 5.

The chain joins TRBV29-1 to TRBJ2-7; D is undetermined. Germline V gene lookup returns CDR1 SQVTM and CDR2 ANQGSEA. Trimming took off 7 bases at V and 0 bases at J, with 16 bases between the two ends. The CDR3 is made up of 14 amino acids. Here the CDR3 DNA reads TGCAGCGCCGTGGGGATGGGGAACTCCTACGAGCAGTACTTC. It translates to CSAVGMGNSYEQYF.

As for this clonotype: A much larger clone differs by one base, so this may be a read error. V is TRBV29-1 and J is TRBJ1-4; D call uncertain. The germline V gene has CDR1 SQVTM and CDR2 ANQGSEA. This CDR3 is built from 13 residues. CDR3 sequence: CSPEGLTSEKLFF. The CDR3 DNA follows: TGCAGCCCTGAAGGGTTGACTAGTGAAAAACTGTTTTTT. Using reference TRBV29-1 and TRBJ1-4 for the parts outside the CDR3, the full variable domain is SAVISQKPSRDICQRGTSLTIQCQVDSQVTMMFWYRQQPGQSLTLIATANQGSEATYESGFVIDKFPISRPNLTFSTLTVSNMSPEDSSIYLCSPEGLTSEKLFFGSGTQLSVL.